This T cell receptor beta chain was obtained from a study of PD-1 blockade in classical Hodgkin lymphoma. Whole-study findings and limits: Complete responders' baseline diversity resembled that of newly diagnosed patients.

The V gene lost 4 bases and the J gene lost 4 bases, with 11 bases spanning the gap. CDR1 SGHTS and CDR2 YDEGEE come from the germline V gene. The CDR3 has 14 amino acids. Following autologous stem cell transplantation, relapse occurred in every patient, and exposure to brentuximab vedotin varied. The assay was immunoSEQ multiplex PCR, and TCRdb's table has in-frame clones only and misses some. This table has more than 90,000 clones, 81% appearing once. Note on this clone: Its antigen is unknown.

The receptor was isolated from a human donor with classical Hodgkin lymphoma. Sequences were derived from peripheral blood mononuclear cells (PBMCs), sampled before the second cycle of nivolumab. The chain carries TRBV5-8 and TRBJ1-4, with D perhaps TRBD1 (6 bases). For the CDR3, the DNA is TGTGCCAGCAGCATCGGACAGCATAATGAAAAACTGTTTTTT. Translating it yields CASSIGQHNEKLFF.